This passage covers 32 T cell receptor beta chains from one sample sequenced in a study of technical replicates of blood from several donors. TCRdb keeps only in-frame clones here, not all; method: immunoSEQ multiplex PCR. This sample has 45,000 to 60,000 clones, with over 85% found just once. The sequenced sample was PBMCs. These receptors were obtained from a human donor in good health. Some clones in this sample may be carry-over from other donors' samples.

The V gene is TRBV19, the J gene TRBJ1-1; 7 bases line up with TRBD1. From germline, CDR1 is LNHDA and CDR2 SQIVND (reference sequence). V shed 5 bases, J shed 4 bases, and the junction held 10 bases outside the gene matches. The CDR3 totals 15 residues. CDR3: CASSPDRVGSTEAFF. The CDR3 DNA reads TGTGCCAGTAGTCCTGACAGGGTCGGTAGCACTGAAGCTTTCTTT.

This clone came up once. The rearrangement links TRBV4-3 to TRBJ2-3; 9 nucleotides line up with TRBD2. The germline V gene has CDR1 LGHNA and CDR2 YSLEER. V was clipped by 0 bases and J by 5 bases; unmatched bases: 18. The CDR3 contains 20 residues. The CDR3, as DNA: TGCGCCAGCAGCCAAGATTTTCGACAGGGAGGAAGCGGGAGGTTAGATACGCAGTATTTT. This codes for CASSQDFRQGGSGRLDTQYF.

V gene TRBV4-2 combines with J gene TRBJ1-2, with TRBD1 matching 7 bases. The CDR3 length is 13 residues. The trim removed 4 bases at V and 5 bases at J, leaving 4 bases unmatched. The V gene's germline CDR1 is LGHNA and CDR2 YNFKEQ. This CDR3 reads CASSPVGQYGYTF. DNA of the CDR3: TGTGCCAGCAGCCCCGTGGGACAGTATGGCTACACCTTC.

The chain couples TRBV19 to TRBJ1-5; TRBD1 is a possible D gene (6 bases). V lost 3 bases, J lost 6 bases, and 21 bases lay in between. The CDR3 totals 17 residues. CDR1 and CDR2 from the germline V gene are LNHDA and SQIVND (reference sequence). In DNA, the CDR3 is TGTGCCAGTAGTATCCACATCCGACAGGTTATCTCTCAGCCCCAGCATTTT. Its protein is CASSIHIRQVISQPQHF.

The chain recombines TRBV6-5 with TRBJ1-2; possibly TRBD1 for D (5 bases). V was pared by 2 bases and J by 4 bases, with 11 bases between. The CDR3 is 14 amino acids. Germline CDR1 MNHEY, CDR2 SVGAGI. The DNA of the CDR3 is TGTGCCAGCAGTTACGGGCGACAGCTCTATGGCTACACCTTC. Translation: CASSYGRQLYGYTF.

This clone was observed a single time. V gene TRBV7-2 combines with J gene TRBJ2-1; 9 bases agree with TRBD2. Germline values: CDR1 SGHTA, CDR2 FQGNSA. The CDR3 extends over 15 amino acids. J lost 2 bases, V lost 4 bases, and 3 bases had no gene match. In nucleotides, the CDR3 is TGTGCCAGCAGCTATAGCGGGGGCGCCTACAATGAGCAGTTCTTC. Its translation: CASSYSGGAYNEQFF.

In DNA, the CDR3 is TGTGCCAGCAGCCAGGGGGCGACCTCCTACGAGCAGTACTTC. Amino acids: CASSQGATSYEQYF. This chain uses TRBV4-2 with TRBJ2-7, with D perhaps matching TRBD1 (6 bases). The CDR3 totals 14 residues. V lost 3 bases to trimming and J lost 0 bases, with 9 bases between them. CDR1 is LGHNA and CDR2 is YNFKEQ in the germline V gene.

The genes are TRBV19 and TRBJ1-2; D remains ambiguous. CDR3 length: 12 residues. Germline V gene data show CDR1 as LNHDA and CDR2 as SQIVND (reference sequence). V gave up 3 bases and J gave up 5 bases, with 7 bases separating them. CDR3 in DNA: TGTGCCAGTAGTATGGAGCAATATGGCTACACCTTC. Protein sequence: CASSMEQYGYTF.

The chain employs TRBV7-3 and TRBJ1-4; D possibly corresponds to TRBD1 (5 bases). Trimming took 1 base from V and 8 from J, leaving 14 bases between them. Germline loops: CDR1 SGHTA, CDR2 FQGTGA. This CDR3 has 15 amino acids. CDR3 coding DNA: TGTGCCAGCAGCTTAAGTGGGGGGAGCTTCGAAAAACTGTTTTTT. This encodes CASSLSGGSFEKLFF. The variable domain in full, completed from reference TRBV7-3 and TRBJ1-4, reads GAGVSQTPSNKVTEKGKYVELRCDPISGHTALYWYRQSLGQGPEFLIYFQGTGAADDSGLPNDRFFAVRPEGSVSTLKIQRTERGDSAVYLCASSLSGGSFEKLFFGSGTQLSVL.

V gene TRBV7-2 combines with J gene TRBJ1-1, with D tentatively TRBD1 (5 bases). Germline V gives CDR1 SGHTA, CDR2 FQGNSA. This CDR3 is built from 14 residues. V lost 4 bases, J lost 4 bases, and 13 bases lay in between. The CDR3 sequence is CASSSSGGVTEAFF. DNA for the CDR3: TGTGCCAGCAGCTCCTCCGGGGGTGTCACTGAAGCTTTCTTT.

Only one count was recorded for this clone. This chain joins TRBV5-1 and TRBJ2-5, with TRBD2 as a possible D gene (6 bases). The CDR3 covers 17 residues. The V end was cut by 7 bases, the J end by 3 bases, with 25 bases between. Per the germline V gene, CDR1 is SGHRS and CDR2 is YFSETQ. CDR3 DNA: TGCGCCAGCTGGAGGGAGGTGTCGTGGGAGGTAAAAGAGACCCAGTACTTC. Protein sequence: CASWREVSWEVKETQYF.

This clone was counted once. The chain couples TRBV2 to TRBJ2-3, with 10 bases lining up with TRBD2. CDR3 size: 17 residues. J was trimmed by 1 base and V by 5 bases; bases with no gene match: 9. Germline V lookup: CDR1 SNHLY, CDR2 FYNNEI. CDR3: CASSPGLAGVGTDTQYF. CDR3 coding DNA: TGTGCCAGCAGTCCGGGGCTAGCGGGAGTCGGCACAGATACGCAGTATTTT.

J is TRBJ1-3 and V is TRBV6-6; 7 nucleotides agree with TRBD1. Trimming at V came to 7 bases and at J to 3 bases, leaving 6 bases not matched to a gene. Germline CDR1 MNHNY, CDR2 SVGAGI (reference sequence). There are 14 residues in the CDR3. The CDR3 bases are TGTGCCAGCATCCAGGGGACAGTTGGAAACACCATATATTTT. Translating gives CASIQGTVGNTIYF.

The chain has TRBV11-3 and TRBJ2-3; D possibly corresponds to TRBD2 (6 bases). CDR3 length equals 13 residues. Germline V gene data show CDR1 as SGHNT and CDR2 as YENEEA. V was shortened by 2 bases and J by 10 bases, with 13 bases between the two germline ends. DNA for the CDR3: TGTGCCAGCAGCTTAAGTCTAGCGTCGCCGCAGTATTTT. It specifies CASSLSLASPQYF.

Here the CDR3 reads CASSFSNEYNQPQHF. DNA for the CDR3: TGTGCCAGCAGCTTCTCAAACGAGTACAATCAGCCCCAGCATTTT. The chain links TRBV7-8 to TRBJ1-5; D not resolved. Germline V lookup: CDR1 SGHVS, CDR2 FQNEAQ. The CDR3 length is 15 residues. The ends were cut back, 3 bases at V and 3 bases at J, with 12 bases in the middle.

This chain joins TRBV19 and TRBJ2-2, with 7 bases fitting TRBD2. CDR1 and CDR2 (germline): LNHDA, SQIVND (reference sequence). This CDR3 has 14 residues. The CDR3 reads CASREKGNTGELFF. For the CDR3, the DNA is TGTGCTTCGCGGGAGAAGGGGAACACCGGGGAGCTGTTTTTT.

The gene calls are TRBV19 and TRBJ2-7, with D possibly TRBD1 on 7 matching bases. The CDR3 is made up of 18 amino acids. Per germline, CDR1 LNHDA and CDR2 SQIVND (reference sequence). The V and J ends lost 5 bases and 0 bases respectively, with 23 bases between them. CDR3 DNA: TGTGCCAGTAGTCCCGGACAGGAGGGGGCTCGGAGCTCCTACGAGCAGTACTTC. Translating gives CASSPGQEGARSSYEQYF.

The chain combines TRBV18 with TRBJ1-1; TRBD1 matches 10 bases. This CDR3 region has 16 residues. V trimming: 3 bases; J trimming: 1 base; junction bases outside the gene matches: 5. The V gene's germline CDR1 is KGHSH and CDR2 LQKENI. The CDR3 sequence: CASSPKGQGSNTEAFF. In nucleotides, the CDR3 is TGTGCCAGCTCACCCAAGGGACAGGGGTCGAACACTGAAGCTTTCTTT. Looking up the rest from reference TRBV18 and TRBJ1-1 gives the full variable domain: NAGVMQNPRHLVRRRGQEARLRCSPMKGHSHVYWYRQLPEEGLKFMVYLQKENIIDESGMPKERFSAEFPKEGPSILRIQQVVRGDSAAYFCASSPKGQGSNTEAFFGQGTRLTVV.

The V and J genes are TRBV6-1 and TRBJ1-2; D not resolved. This CDR3 contains 15 residues. Trimming stripped 0 bases from V and 0 bases from J, with 8 bases between. Germline-derived CDR1 and CDR2 are MNHNS and SASEGT. The CDR3 reads CASSEAGLTNYGYTF. The CDR3 coding sequence is TGTGCCAGCAGTGAAGCAGGACTGACTAACTATGGCTACACCTTC.

The V call is TRBV12-5, the J call TRBJ2-3; TRBD1 might be the D (6 bases). V was clipped by 7 bases and J by 1 base, with 15 bases between them. The CDR3 length is 15 residues. The germline gives CDR1 LGHNT, CDR2 FRNRAP. The CDR3 DNA reads as TGTGCTAGTGTCCCCTGGCAGGGGCGCACAGATACGCAGTATTTT. This gives the protein CASVPWQGRTDTQYF. Using reference TRBV12-5 and TRBJ2-3 for the parts outside the CDR3, the full variable domain is DARVTQTPRHKVTEMGQEVTMRCQPILGHNTVFWYRQTMMQGLELLAYFRNRAPLDDSGMPKDRFSAEMPDATLATLKIQPSEPRDSAVYFCASVPWQGRTDTQYFGPGTRLTVL.

This sequence joins TRBV10-3 and TRBJ2-3, with D hard to call. Germline values: CDR1 ENHRY, CDR2 SYGVKD. Trimming shortened V by 6 bases and J by 3 bases, and 4 bases separated the two germline ends. The CDR3 sequence is 11 residues long. CDR3 coding DNA: TGTGCCATCAGGTCAACAGATACGCAGTATTTT. As protein: CAIRSTDTQYF.

This chain uses TRBV7-9 with TRBJ2-7; tentatively, D is TRBD2 (6 bases). This CDR3 has 12 amino acids. Trimming took 5 bases from V and 6 from J, leaving 11 bases between them. The germline V gene encodes CDR1 SEHNR and CDR2 FQNEAQ (reference sequence). Here the CDR3 DNA reads TGTGCCAGCAGCCGTGGGGAGGCCGAGCAGTACTTC. As protein: CASSRGEAEQYF.

The chain carries TRBV19 and TRBJ2-4; 10 nucleotides line up with TRBD2. V dropped 5 bases and J dropped 8; count of bases not matched to a gene: 9. CDR1 and CDR2 from the germline V gene are LNHDA and SQIVND (reference sequence). The CDR3 runs 15 residues. CDR3 nucleotides: TGTGCCAGTAGTCCACGAAGCGGGGGGGCCGACATTCAGTACTTC. This codes for CASSPRSGGADIQYF.

This clone is a singleton in its sample. The CDR3 region has the DNA TGTGCCAGCAGCCCACCAGGGGTGGGCTACAATGAGCAGTTCTTC. Residues: CASSPPGVGYNEQFF. V and J are TRBV7-3 and TRBJ2-1; the D gene is possibly TRBD1 (6 bases). Germline values: CDR1 SGHTA, CDR2 FQGTGA. V was cut by 5 bases and J by 3 bases, with 14 bases left in between. The CDR3 loop spans 15 amino acids.

The J gene is TRBJ2-5, the V gene TRBV18, with D tentatively TRBD1 (6 bases). Germline CDR1 and CDR2: KGHSH and LQKENI. Trimming left V 3 bases short and J 1 base short, with 15 bases between. The CDR3 is made up of 16 amino acids. CDR3 sequence reads: CASSPKRDTIQETQYF. In nucleotides, the CDR3 is TGTGCCAGCTCACCGAAAAGGGACACAATCCAAGAGACCCAGTACTTC.

The CDR3 bases are TGTGCCAGCTTTCAACAGGGAGATCAGCCCCAGCATTTT. Amino acid sequence: CASFQQGDQPQHF. This rearrangement joins TRBV18 to TRBJ1-5; a possible D gene is TRBD1 (6 bases). The germline V gene has CDR1 KGHSH and CDR2 LQKENI. The CDR3 spans 13 residues. The ends were cut back, 7 bases at V and 5 bases at J, with 12 bases in the middle.

The chain is built from TRBV18 and TRBJ1-1; 7 bases map to TRBD1. Losses at the gene ends were 4 bases for V and 1 base for J; bases not matched to a gene: 3. CDR3 length equals 14 residues. Germline V gene data show CDR1 as KGHSH and CDR2 as LQKENI. In DNA, the CDR3 is TGTGCCAGCTCACAGGGACAGACGAACACTGAAGCTTTCTTT. It translates to CASSQGQTNTEAFF. The whole variable domain, filled in from reference TRBV18 and TRBJ1-1, reads NAGVMQNPRHLVRRRGQEARLRCSPMKGHSHVYWYRQLPEEGLKFMVYLQKENIIDESGMPKERFSAEFPKEGPSILRIQQVVRGDSAAYFCASSQGQTNTEAFFGQGTRLTVV.

The chain has TRBV11-2 and TRBJ2-2, with TRBD2 as a possible D gene (7 bases). Trimming cost V 1 base and J 7 bases, with 19 bases left between them. CDR3 size: 17 residues. Germline CDR1 and CDR2: SGHAT and FQNNGV. CDR3 loop: CASSLVGGGAGSGELFF. The CDR3 region has the DNA TGTGCCAGCAGCTTAGTCGGCGGGGGCGCGGGCAGCGGGGAGCTGTTTTTT.

V gene TRBV7-2 combines with J gene TRBJ2-7; TRBD1 aligns across 8 bases. This CDR3 has 15 residues. CDR1 is SGHTA and CDR2 is FQGNSA in the germline V gene. Unmatched junction bases numbered 10, after V lost 5 bases and J lost 4 bases. The DNA of the CDR3 is TGTGCCAGCAGCGCACCAGCGCAGGGGGCGTACGAGCAGTACTTC. Translated: CASSAPAQGAYEQYF.

The chain combines TRBV12-5 with TRBJ2-3, with TRBD1 as a possible D gene (6 bases). Germline CDR1 is LGHNT and CDR2 is FRNRAP. Trimming removed 0 bases from V and 1 base from J, with 8 bases in between. The CDR3 is made up of 15 amino acids. CDR3 protein: CASGLVPGGTDTQYF. CDR3 DNA sequence: TGTGCTAGTGGTTTGGTCCCAGGGGGCACAGATACGCAGTATTTT.

The chain employs TRBV9 and TRBJ1-1; D uncertain. This CDR3 comprises 14 residues. Germline V gene lookup returns CDR1 SGDLS and CDR2 YYNGEE. The V and J ends lost 4 bases and 3 bases respectively, with 13 bases between them. CDR3 in DNA: TGTGCCAGCAGCCACCGGGTGGAGGACACTGAAGCTTTCTTT. Residues: CASSHRVEDTEAFF.

The genes are TRBV6-7 and TRBJ2-4, with 8 positions matching TRBD1. TRBV6-7 is labeled an ORF, and its function is uncertain. V shed 5 bases and J 0 bases; nucleotides not matched to a gene: 6. CDR3 length: 16 residues. CDR3 nucleotide sequence: TGTGCCAGCAGTGACAGGGGACCGCTAGCCAAAAACATTCAGTACTTC. It codes for CASSDRGPLAKNIQYF.